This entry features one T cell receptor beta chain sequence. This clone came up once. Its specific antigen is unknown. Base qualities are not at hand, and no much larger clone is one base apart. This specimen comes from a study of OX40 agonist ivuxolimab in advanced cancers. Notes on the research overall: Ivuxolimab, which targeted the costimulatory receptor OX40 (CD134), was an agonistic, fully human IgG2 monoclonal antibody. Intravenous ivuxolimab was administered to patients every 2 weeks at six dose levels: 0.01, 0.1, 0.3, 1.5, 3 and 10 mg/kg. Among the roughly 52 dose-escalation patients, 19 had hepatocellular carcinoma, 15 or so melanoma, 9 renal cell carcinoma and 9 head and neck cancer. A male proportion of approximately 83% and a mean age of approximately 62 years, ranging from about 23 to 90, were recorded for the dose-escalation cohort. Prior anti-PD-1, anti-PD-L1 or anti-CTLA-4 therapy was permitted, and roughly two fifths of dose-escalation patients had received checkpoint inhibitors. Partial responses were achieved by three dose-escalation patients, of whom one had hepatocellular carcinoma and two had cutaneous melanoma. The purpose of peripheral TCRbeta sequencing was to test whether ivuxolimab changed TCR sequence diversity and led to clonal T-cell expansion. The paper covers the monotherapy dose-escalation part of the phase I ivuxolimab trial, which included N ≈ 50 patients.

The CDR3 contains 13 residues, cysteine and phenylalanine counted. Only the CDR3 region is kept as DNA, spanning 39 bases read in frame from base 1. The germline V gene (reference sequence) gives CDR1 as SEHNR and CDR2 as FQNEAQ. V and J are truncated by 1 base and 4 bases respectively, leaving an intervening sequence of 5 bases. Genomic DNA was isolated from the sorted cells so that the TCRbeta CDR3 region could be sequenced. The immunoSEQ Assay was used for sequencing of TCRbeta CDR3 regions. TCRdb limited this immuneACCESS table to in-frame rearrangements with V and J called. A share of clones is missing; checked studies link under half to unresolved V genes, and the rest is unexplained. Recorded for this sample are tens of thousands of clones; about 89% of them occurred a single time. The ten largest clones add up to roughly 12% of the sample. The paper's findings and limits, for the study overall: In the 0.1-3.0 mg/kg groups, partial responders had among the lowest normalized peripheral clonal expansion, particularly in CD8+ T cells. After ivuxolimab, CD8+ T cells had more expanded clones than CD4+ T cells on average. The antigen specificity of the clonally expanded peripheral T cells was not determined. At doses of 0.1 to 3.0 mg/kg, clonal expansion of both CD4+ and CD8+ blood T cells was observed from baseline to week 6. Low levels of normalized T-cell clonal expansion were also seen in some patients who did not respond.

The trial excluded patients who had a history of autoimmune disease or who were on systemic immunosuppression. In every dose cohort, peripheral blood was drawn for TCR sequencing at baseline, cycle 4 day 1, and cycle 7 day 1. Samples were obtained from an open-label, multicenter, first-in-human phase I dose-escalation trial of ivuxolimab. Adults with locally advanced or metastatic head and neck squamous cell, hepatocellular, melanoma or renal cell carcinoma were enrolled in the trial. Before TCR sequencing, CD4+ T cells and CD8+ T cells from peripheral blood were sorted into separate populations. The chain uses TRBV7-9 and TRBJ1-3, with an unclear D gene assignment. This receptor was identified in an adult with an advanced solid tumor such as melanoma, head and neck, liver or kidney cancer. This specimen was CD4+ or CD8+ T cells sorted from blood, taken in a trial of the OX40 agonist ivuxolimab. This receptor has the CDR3 CASSLGQGNTIYF. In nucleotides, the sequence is TGTGCCAGCAGCTTAGGTCAAGGAAACACCATATATTTT.